This TCR beta chain originates from a study of T cells in Graves' hyperthyroidism and ophthalmopathy. Overall study context: Peripheral blood draws took place at initial diagnosis, ahead of any treatment.

Using RNA transcripts as the source, TCR beta CDR3 regions were amplified. The TCR CDR3 first-round RT-PCR relied on the HTBI primer set. Each CDR3 protein is one row after TCRdb ran MiXCR on the multiplex PCR reads. Of hundreds of thousands of distinct CDR3 sequences listed, 16% were seen once; the top ten hold about 20%. The definition of stable Graves' hyperthyroidism was no ophthalmopathy progression within 18 months. The study based diagnoses on clinical symptoms, serum thyroxine and TRAb, thyroid ultrasound and orbital computed tomography. The PBMCs were taken from under 12 ml of fresh peripheral blood. Per the germline V gene, CDR1 is LGHNA and CDR2 is YNFKEQ. The CDR3 is 16 amino acids. Trimming pared 0 bases from V and 5 bases from J, leaving 17 bases between. This clonotype appeared a few times.

This chain joins TRBV4-2 and TRBJ2-7; D possibly corresponds to TRBD2 (6 bases). This TCR came from a woman aged 18-29 years with Graves' hyperthyroidism. Sample: blood. The chain's CDR3 is CASSQEMSEGSDEQYF. The CDR3 nucleotides read TGTGCCAGCAGCCAAGAAATGTCGGAGGGGTCGGACGAGCAGTACTTC.